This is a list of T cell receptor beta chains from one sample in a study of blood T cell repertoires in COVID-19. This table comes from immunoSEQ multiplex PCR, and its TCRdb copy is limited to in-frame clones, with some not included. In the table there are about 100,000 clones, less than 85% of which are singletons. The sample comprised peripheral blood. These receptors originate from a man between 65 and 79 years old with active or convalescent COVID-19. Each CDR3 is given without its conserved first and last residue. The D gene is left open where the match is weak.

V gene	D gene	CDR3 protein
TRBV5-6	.	ASSLALGGSETQY
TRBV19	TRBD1	ASSNTGASATQY
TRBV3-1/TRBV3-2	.	ASSQDGRQANYGYT
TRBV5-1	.	ASAGPKGYT
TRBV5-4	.	ASSLGHWNTGELF
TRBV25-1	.	ASSRGQGNSPLH
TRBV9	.	ASSVMTANTGELF
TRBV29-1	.	SKSREQY
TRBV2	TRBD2	ASSGLAGQETQY
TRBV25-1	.	ASSDLGTGSVDNEQF
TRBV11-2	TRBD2	ASSRYGGRGDNEQF
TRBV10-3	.	AIAYGSYNEQF
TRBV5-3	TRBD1	ARSRDSFIYSNQPQH
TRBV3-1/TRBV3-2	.	ASSQFSQFYGYT
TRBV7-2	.	ASSLEVEGEAF
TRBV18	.	ASSPRAGQGAYEQY
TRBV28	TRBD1	ASSRAGQGYEQY
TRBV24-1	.	ATSERTEGEQY
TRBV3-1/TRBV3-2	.	ASSQEGRDSHGYT
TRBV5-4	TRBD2	ASSTGLAGQETQY
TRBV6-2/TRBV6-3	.	ASSYNSLEKLF
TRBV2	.	ASRGVSYEQY
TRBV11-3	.	ASSSPREENEDTIY
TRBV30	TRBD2	AWSFRGRFTGELF
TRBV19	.	ASSIGGGADNEQF
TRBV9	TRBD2	ASSVAGAGGGTDTQY
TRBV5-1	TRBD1	ASSIQGSYEQY
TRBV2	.	ASSEGGPSSYNEQF
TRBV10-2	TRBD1	ASRQDRSLGGYT
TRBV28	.	ASSSTGTKNQPQH
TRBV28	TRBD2	ASSLGLATSGSVITGELF
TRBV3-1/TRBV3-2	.	ASSQDYAANTEAF